This T cell receptor beta chain was found in a study of beta chain features in type 1 diabetes. Study conclusions and caveats: No resolution was reached here on whether HLA type influences TCRB rearrangement. All four CD4+ subsets from Type 1 diabetes patients carried moderately but significantly shorter TCRB CDR3s. A closer apparent resemblance between naive, central memory and Treg TCRB repertoires was seen in patients than in healthy donors.

Trimming cost V 3 bases and J 0 bases, with 5 bases left between them. From germline, CDR1 is LNHDA and CDR2 SQIVND (reference sequence). The CDR3 has 14 residues. In its sample, this clone was seen a few times. The antigen remains undetermined. Isolated RNA was reverse transcribed in full, so expressed TCRB transcripts were sequenced. Produced via immunoSEQ multiplex PCR; TCRdb's table is partial and in-frame only. The sample yields a few hundred thousand clones, around an eighth seen once. CD45RO/CCR7/CD25/CD127/CD95/CD27 sorting isolated CD4+ naive, central memory, regulatory and stem cell-like memory cells.

The source of this sequence is a young woman with type 1 diabetes. The chain is built from TRBV19 and TRBJ1-4; maybe TRBD1 (5 bases). Specimen: naive CD4+ T cells from blood. The CDR3 nucleotides read TGTGCCAGTAGTATCAGGGCAACTAATGAAAAACTGTTTTTT. Encoded protein: CASSIRATNEKLFF.